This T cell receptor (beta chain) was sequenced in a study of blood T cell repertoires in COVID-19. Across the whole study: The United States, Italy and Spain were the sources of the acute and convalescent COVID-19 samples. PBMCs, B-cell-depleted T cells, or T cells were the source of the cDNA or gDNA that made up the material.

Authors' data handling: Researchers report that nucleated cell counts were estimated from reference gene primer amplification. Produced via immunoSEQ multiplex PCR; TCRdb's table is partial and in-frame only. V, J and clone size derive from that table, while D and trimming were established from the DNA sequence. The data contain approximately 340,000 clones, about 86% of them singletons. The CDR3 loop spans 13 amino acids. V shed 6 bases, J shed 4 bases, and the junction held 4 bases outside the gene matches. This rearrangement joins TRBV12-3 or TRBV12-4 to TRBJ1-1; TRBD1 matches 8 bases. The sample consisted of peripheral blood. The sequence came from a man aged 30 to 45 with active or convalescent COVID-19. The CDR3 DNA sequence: TGTGCCAGCAGGCCCACAGGGGGCACTGAAGCTTTCTTT. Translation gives CASRPTGGTEAFF.